What follows describes a single T cell receptor (beta chain). The antigen remains unidentified. This sample was taken from a study of blood T cells in healthy people across ages. General study points: With age, beta diversity per million T cells declined roughly linearly, significantly by 40.

A second about 7 to 11 cycle PCR used barcoded and J-beta primers. TCRdb independently ran MiXCR on the 5' RACE reads; one entry per CDR3 protein. This table holds roughly 2 million distinct CDR3 sequences, 49% found once. Trimming removed 5 bases from V and 2 bases from J; junction bases left unmatched: 5. CDR1 LNHNV and CDR2 YYDKDF come from the germline V gene (reference sequence). This CDR3 is built from 15 residues. The material sequenced was blood. This receptor was identified in a woman aged 40 to 50 in good health. V is TRBV15 and J is TRBJ2-5; TRBD2 matches 10 bases. The CDR3 sequence: CATSPRTSGQETQYF. The CDR3 region has the DNA TGTGCCACCAGCCCAAGGACTAGCGGACAAGAGACCCAGTACTTC.